The rows below give T cell receptor beta chains drawn from one sample of a study of T cells in Graves' hyperthyroidism and ophthalmopathy. Each CDR3 protein gets one entry after TCRdb re-called the multiplex PCR reads with MiXCR. The sample holds nearly 750,000 distinct CDR3 sequences, over 35% seen once. Sequenced: blood. The receptor set was obtained from a woman aged 40 to 50 with Graves' hyperthyroidism. CDR3s include the opening cysteine and the closing phenylalanine or tryptophan. Fields, in order: clone size, D gene, V gene, J gene, CDR3 DNA, CDR3 protein. A D gene is named only where the DNA matches it firmly. Only some rows state a clone size, as once, few, many or a class for expanded clones.

clone_size: many
d_call: NA
v_call: TRBV4-3
j_call: TRBJ2-7
cdr3_nt: TGCGCCAGCAGCCAAGAGATTTCGACGGGGGAGCAGTACTTC
cdr3_aa: CASSQEISTGEQYF

clone_size: many
d_call: NA
v_call: TRBV7-7
j_call: TRBJ1-5
cdr3_nt: TGTGCTAGCAGCTTAATCTGGGAACATCAGCCCCAGCATTTT
cdr3_aa: CASSLIWEHQPQHF

clone_size: many
d_call: TRBD1
v_call: TRBV24-1
j_call: TRBJ1-5
cdr3_nt: TGTGCCACCAGTGACACCGGGACAGGGGTTGGTCAGCCCCAGCATTTT
cdr3_aa: CATSDTGTGVGQPQHF

clone_size: many
d_call: TRBD1
v_call: TRBV7-2
j_call: TRBJ2-7
cdr3_nt: TGTGCCAGCAGCTTGATATCAACAGGGGACGAGCAGTACTTC
cdr3_aa: CASSLISTGDEQYF

clone_size: NA
d_call: NA
v_call: TRBV12-3/TRBV12-4
j_call: TRBJ2-7
cdr3_nt: TGTGCCAGCAGTTTAGGCTACGAACGCACCTACGAGCAGTACTTC
cdr3_aa: CASSLGYERTYEQYF

clone_size: many
d_call: NA
v_call: TRBV7-2
j_call: TRBJ1-2
cdr3_nt: TGTGCCAGCAGCGCACGCGGCACAGGGTATGGCTACACCTTC
cdr3_aa: CASSARGTGYGYTF

clone_size: few
d_call: NA
v_call: TRBV5-1
j_call: TRBJ2-7
cdr3_nt: TGCGCCAGCAGCTTAAATACGCCTCTGGGCGAGCAGTACTTC
cdr3_aa: CASSLNTPLGEQYF

clone_size: NA
d_call: TRBD1
v_call: TRBV14
j_call: TRBJ2-7
cdr3_nt: TGTGCCAGCAGCCCCACAGGTGACAGGGGCTCCTGCGAGCAGTACTTC
cdr3_aa: CASSPTGDRGSCEQYF

clone_size: few
d_call: NA
v_call: TRBV7-3
j_call: TRBJ2-3
cdr3_nt: TGTGCCAGCAGCGCAAAGAGGGGCCTCGGGGATACGCAGTATTTT
cdr3_aa: CASSAKRGLGDTQYF

clone_size: many
d_call: NA
v_call: TRBV2
j_call: TRBJ1-1
cdr3_nt: TGTGCCAGCAGTGAAATGGCGGCAGGGCCGAGCCATTTT
cdr3_aa: CASSEMAAGPSHF

clone_size: few
d_call: NA
v_call: TRBV28
j_call: TRBJ1-5
cdr3_nt: TGTGCCAGCCTCCTCCGGGATGCTAGCAATCAGCCCCAGCATTTT
cdr3_aa: CASLLRDASNQPQHF

clone_size: NA
d_call: NA
v_call: TRBV15
j_call: TRBJ1-2
cdr3_nt: TGTGCCACCAGCAGAGATAATGGGCCGGCTAACTATGGCTACACCTTC
cdr3_aa: CATSRDNGPANYGYTF

clone_size: NA
d_call: NA
v_call: TRBV24-1
j_call: TRBJ2-3
cdr3_nt: TGTGCCACCAGTGTGGGGGGCCCGACAGATACGCAGTATTTT
cdr3_aa: CATSVGGPTDTQYF

clone_size: NA
d_call: TRBD1
v_call: TRBV6-1
j_call: TRBJ1-2
cdr3_nt: TGTGCCAGCAGCCGACTAGGACAGGGACACTATGGCTGCACCTTC
cdr3_aa: CASSRLGQGHYGCTF

clone_size: NA
d_call: NA
v_call: TRBV29-1
j_call: TRBJ1-2
cdr3_nt: TGCAGCGTTGAAGATCAAGCAATCTATGGCTACACCTTC
cdr3_aa: CSVEDQAIYGYTF

clone_size: NA
d_call: NA
v_call: TRBV20-1
j_call: TRBJ2-5
cdr3_nt: TGCAGTGCTAGAGGCGTAGGACACAAAGAGACCCAGTACTTC
cdr3_aa: CSARGVGHKETQYF

clone_size: NA
d_call: NA
v_call: TRBV11-2
j_call: TRBJ2-7
cdr3_nt: TGTGCCAGCAGCCGCCTGGACAGCTGGGCCTACGAGCAGTACTTC
cdr3_aa: CASSRLDSWAYEQYF

clone_size: few
d_call: NA
v_call: TRBV7-2
j_call: TRBJ1-6
cdr3_nt: TGTGCCAGCGGCTCCGTCTCCTATAATTCACCCCTCCACTTT
cdr3_aa: CASGSVSYNSPLHF

clone_size: NA
d_call: NA
v_call: TRBV4-3
j_call: TRBJ1-3
cdr3_nt: TGCGCCAGCAGCCAAAGGCTCGACAGCGAAACCTCTGGAAACACCATATATTTT
cdr3_aa: CASSQRLDSETSGNTIYF

clone_size: NA
d_call: TRBD1
v_call: TRBV7-3
j_call: TRBJ2-2
cdr3_nt: TGTGCCAGCTCCCTTGCCGGGACAGGGGGCACCGGGGAGCTGTTTTTT
cdr3_aa: CASSLAGTGGTGELFF

clone_size: few
d_call: NA
v_call: TRBV7-2
j_call: TRBJ2-2
cdr3_nt: TGTGCCAGCAGCTTAGATCCCTGGAACACCGGGGAGCTGTTTTTT
cdr3_aa: CASSLDPWNTGELFF

clone_size: few
d_call: NA
v_call: TRBV12-3/TRBV12-4
j_call: TRBJ1-2
cdr3_nt: TGTGCCAGCAGACGATCACAGGGCCATGGCTACACCTTC
cdr3_aa: CASRRSQGHGYTF

clone_size: NA
d_call: NA
v_call: TRBV10-3
j_call: TRBJ2-2
cdr3_nt: TGTGCCACCCTGGGGGACGACACCGGGGAGCTGTTTTTT
cdr3_aa: CATLGDDTGELFF

clone_size: few
d_call: NA
v_call: TRBV20-1
j_call: TRBJ2-7
cdr3_nt: TGCAGCCCCGTAGACAGTTACGAGCAGTACTTC
cdr3_aa: CSPVDSYEQYF

clone_size: many
d_call: NA
v_call: TRBV7-8
j_call: TRBJ2-5
cdr3_nt: TGTGCCAGCAGTGTCTCCAGGAGATGGGAGACCCAGTACTTC
cdr3_aa: CASSVSRRWETQYF

clone_size: NA
d_call: NA
v_call: TRBV29-1
j_call: TRBJ1-1
cdr3_nt: TGCAGCGCTAGCGGGAGCTCCTACAATGAAGCTTTCTTT
cdr3_aa: CSASGSSYNEAFF

clone_size: NA
d_call: NA
v_call: TRBV11-2
j_call: TRBJ1-3
cdr3_nt: TGTGCCAGCAGCTCAACTTACCCATCCACGGGGGCGCAAGGAAACACCATATATTTT
cdr3_aa: CASSSTYPSTGAQGNTIYF

clone_size: many
d_call: NA
v_call: TRBV14
j_call: TRBJ1-1
cdr3_nt: TGTGCCAGCAGCCGCGGATCTCACGAAGCTTTCTTT
cdr3_aa: CASSRGSHEAFF

clone_size: NA
d_call: TRBD2
v_call: TRBV10-3
j_call: TRBJ2-5
cdr3_nt: TGTGCCAGCAGTGAACCACGGACAGGACTAGCGGGGGCCCAAGAGACCCAGTACTTC
cdr3_aa: CASSEPRTGLAGAQETQYF

clone_size: NA
d_call: TRBD1
v_call: TRBV7-2
j_call: TRBJ2-2
cdr3_nt: TGTGCCAGCAGCTCGAACCGACAGGGCGCGAACACCGGGGAGCTGTTTTTT
cdr3_aa: CASSSNRQGANTGELFF

clone_size: NA
d_call: NA
v_call: TRBV7-9
j_call: TRBJ1-2
cdr3_nt: TGTGCCAGCAGTTACTCGAATAGGGGGACGACGGTTTATGGCTACACCTTC
cdr3_aa: CASSYSNRGTTVYGYTF

clone_size: few
d_call: TRBD1
v_call: TRBV5-1
j_call: TRBJ1-2
cdr3_nt: TGCGCCACCTCACGGGGGACAGACTTCGAAGGCTACACCTTC
cdr3_aa: CATSRGTDFEGYTF

clone_size: NA
d_call: NA
v_call: TRBV5-5
j_call: TRBJ2-5
cdr3_nt: TGTGCCAGCAGCTTATACGACGGTAATCAGCCCCAGTACTTC
cdr3_aa: CASSLYDGNQPQYF

clone_size: NA
d_call: TRBD2
v_call: TRBV2
j_call: TRBJ2-7
cdr3_nt: TGTGCCAGCAGGCGGGGAGGGCTGTCCTACGAGCAGTACTTC
cdr3_aa: CASRRGGLSYEQYF

clone_size: few
d_call: TRBD2
v_call: TRBV11-3
j_call: TRBJ2-5
cdr3_nt: TGTGCCAGCAGCTTAGATGCGGGGGACCAAGAGACCCAGTACTTC
cdr3_aa: CASSLDAGDQETQYF

clone_size: many
d_call: NA
v_call: TRBV10-3
j_call: TRBJ2-2
cdr3_nt: TGTGCCTTGGGACAGAACACCGGGGAGCTGTTTTTT
cdr3_aa: CALGQNTGELFF

clone_size: many
d_call: TRBD1
v_call: TRBV12-3/TRBV12-4
j_call: TRBJ1-5
cdr3_nt: TGTGCCAGCAGAACCACAGGGGATCAGCCCCAGCATTTT
cdr3_aa: CASRTTGDQPQHF

clone_size: NA
d_call: NA
v_call: TRBV10-3
j_call: TRBJ2-7
cdr3_nt: TGTGCCATCTGCACGGTGGGCTCCTACGAGCAGTACTTC
cdr3_aa: CAICTVGSYEQYF

clone_size: many
d_call: NA
v_call: TRBV6-6
j_call: TRBJ1-2
cdr3_nt: TGTGCCAGCAGTTACTTGACAGGCTACACCTTC
cdr3_aa: CASSYLTGYTF

clone_size: NA
d_call: TRBD2
v_call: TRBV7-3
j_call: TRBJ2-3
cdr3_nt: TGTGCCAGCAGCCGACTAGCGGGAGTGGTAGATACGCAGTATTTT
cdr3_aa: CASSRLAGVVDTQYF

clone_size: many
d_call: NA
v_call: TRBV10-3
j_call: TRBJ1-1
cdr3_nt: TGTGCCATCTCGCAGAGGGTGGCGGGGGAGACTGAAGCTTTCTTT
cdr3_aa: CAISQRVAGETEAFF

clone_size: NA
d_call: TRBD2
v_call: TRBV12-3/TRBV12-4
j_call: TRBJ2-7
cdr3_nt: TGTGCCAGCAGTTTAGGGGGGGGGAACTACGAGCAGTACTTC
cdr3_aa: CASSLGGGNYEQYF

clone_size: NA
d_call: NA
v_call: TRBV6-1
j_call: TRBJ1-1
cdr3_nt: TGTGCCAGCAGTGAAATGGGAGATAGCTTT
cdr3_aa: CASSEMGDSF

clone_size: NA
d_call: NA
v_call: TRBV25-1
j_call: TRBJ1-4
cdr3_nt: TGTGCCAGCAGTGAATCCAGGAGTAATGAAAAACTGTTTTTT
cdr3_aa: CASSESRSNEKLFF

clone_size: NA
d_call: TRBD1
v_call: TRBV10-3
j_call: TRBJ1-5
cdr3_nt: TGTGCCAGCACCCCGGGACAGGGCCAGGCCAGGAGCAATCAGCCCCAGCATTTT
cdr3_aa: CASTPGQGQARSNQPQHF

clone_size: NA
d_call: NA
v_call: TRBV10-3
j_call: TRBJ2-7
cdr3_nt: TGCGCCATTAGATGGAGTGGGGACGAGCAGTACTTC
cdr3_aa: CAIRWSGDEQYF

clone_size: NA
d_call: TRBD1
v_call: TRBV12-3/TRBV12-4
j_call: TRBJ2-7
cdr3_nt: TGTGCCGGCAGTGCTGAGACAGGGGCCTACGAGCAGTACTTC
cdr3_aa: CAGSAETGAYEQYF

clone_size: NA
d_call: TRBD1
v_call: TRBV10-3
j_call: TRBJ2-7
cdr3_nt: TGTGCCATCAGCCGAGGACAGGGCGGTGAGCAGTACTTC
cdr3_aa: CAISRGQGGEQYF

clone_size: few
d_call: TRBD1
v_call: TRBV5-5
j_call: TRBJ1-2
cdr3_nt: TGTGCCAGCAGCTTCGGGACAGGTGGAAGTTTTAACTATGGCTACACCTTC
cdr3_aa: CASSFGTGGSFNYGYTF

clone_size: NA
d_call: TRBD1
v_call: TRBV20-1
j_call: TRBJ1-5
cdr3_nt: TGCAGTGCCCCAGGGGGCACGGACAATCAGCCCCAGCATTTT
cdr3_aa: CSAPGGTDNQPQHF

clone_size: many
d_call: TRBD1
v_call: TRBV10-3
j_call: TRBJ2-7
cdr3_nt: TGTGCCATCAGGAGACAGGGCCCCTACGAGCAGTACTTC
cdr3_aa: CAIRRQGPYEQYF

clone_size: many
d_call: TRBD1
v_call: TRBV29-1
j_call: TRBJ1-2
cdr3_nt: TGCAGCGCCCGGGACAGACTAAACTATGGCTACACCTTC
cdr3_aa: CSARDRLNYGYTF

clone_size: many
d_call: TRBD1
v_call: TRBV7-9
j_call: TRBJ1-1
cdr3_nt: TGTGCCAGCAGCGACAGGGCGAGTACTGAAGCTTTCTTT
cdr3_aa: CASSDRASTEAFF

clone_size: many
d_call: TRBD1
v_call: TRBV29-1
j_call: TRBJ2-7
cdr3_nt: TGCAGCGTGGGACAGTACAGCTCCTACGAGCAGTACTTC
cdr3_aa: CSVGQYSSYEQYF